The clone carrying this T cell receptor beta chain was recorded a few times. Its antigen is currently unknown. The PCR ran on 60 Vbeta and 13 Jbeta primers. Method: immunoSEQ multiplex PCR; TCRdb's copy keeps in-frame clones and lacks some. The sample has around 190,000 clones; about 77% are singletons. This entry comes from a study of cytomegalovirus exposure and HLA in healthy donors. General study findings and limits: V- and J-gene trimming in TCR beta was tied to a missense DCLRE1C variant by an analysis performed later. Presence/absence comparisons presumed near-even sequencing depth among donors. Most TCR sequences were rare, but some public TCRs occurred in many donors. Cytomegalovirus-associated TCR beta chains were listed, numbering more than 150.

Germline CDR1 is MNHEY and CDR2 is SMNVEV (reference sequence). Unmatched junction bases numbered 12, after V lost 6 bases and J lost 6 bases. The CDR3 length is 15 residues. This clonotype was sampled from a woman aged 30 to 39 in good health and CMV-seronegative. Sequenced sample: PBMCs. The gene calls are TRBV27 and TRBJ2-7; 9 bases line up with TRBD1. CDR3 DNA: TGTGCCAGCAGAGGGGACAGGGATGTTAATGGCGAGCAGTACTTC. This encodes CASRGDRDVNGEQYF.